This TCR beta chain was recorded in a study of shared T cell receptors in the human thymus. Here immunoSEQ multiplex PCR was the method, and the copy in TCRdb shows in-frame clones only, minus some. The repertoire holds approximately 730,000 clones, with 80% to 90% as singletons. Trimming at V came to 7 bases and at J to 3 bases, leaving 5 bases not matched to a gene. This CDR3 is built from 12 residues. Germline CDR1 and CDR2: SQVTM and ANQGSEA. The same sample was also used in a study of human thymus T cells. That work adds: Resections removed during corrective heart surgery provided the thymus tissue used. Gene usage (both V and J) appeared biased in thymic and blood repertoires. Reports from related research described highly overlapping thymic repertoires among unrelated individuals.

This rearrangement joins TRBV29-1 to TRBJ2-5; 7 bases align to TRBD1. This receptor was identified in a girl under three years old with a congenital heart defect. Sequenced input: thymocytes. The CDR3 DNA sequence: TGCAGCGCGTGGGGACAGAAAGAGACCCAGTACTTC. It codes for CSAWGQKETQYF. The entire variable domain, with the rest obtained from reference TRBV29-1 and TRBJ2-5, is as follows: SAVISQKPSRDICQRGTSLTIQCQVDSQVTMMFWYRQQPGQSLTLIATANQGSEATYESGFVIDKFPISRPNLTFSTLTVSNMSPEDSSIYLCSAWGQKETQYFGPGTRLLVL.